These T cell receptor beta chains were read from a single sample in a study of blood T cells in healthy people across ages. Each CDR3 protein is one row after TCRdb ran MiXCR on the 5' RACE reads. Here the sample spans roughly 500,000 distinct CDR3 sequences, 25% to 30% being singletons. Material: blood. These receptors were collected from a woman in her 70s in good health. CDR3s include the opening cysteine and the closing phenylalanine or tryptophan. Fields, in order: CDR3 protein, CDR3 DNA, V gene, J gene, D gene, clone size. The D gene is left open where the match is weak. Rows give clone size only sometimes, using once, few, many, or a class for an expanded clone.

CDR3 protein: CAWSENRSNGYTF
CDR3 DNA: TGTGCCTGGAGTGAAAACCGGTCTAATGGCTACACCTTC
V gene: TRBV30
J gene: TRBJ1-2
D gene: .
clone size: .

CDR3 protein: CASSSGLAATMGETQYF
CDR3 DNA: TGCGCCAGCAGTTCGGGACTAGCGGCTACCATGGGAGAGACCCAGTACTTC
V gene: TRBV5-1
J gene: TRBJ2-5
D gene: TRBD2
clone size: .

CDR3 protein: CASRRQGGYEQYF
CDR3 DNA: TGTGCCAGCCGTCGACAGGGAGGCTACGAGCAGTACTTC
V gene: TRBV6-5
J gene: TRBJ2-7
D gene: .
clone size: .

CDR3 protein: CSVTAGGYGYTF
CDR3 DNA: TGCAGCGTGACTGCAGGGGGCTATGGCTACACCTTC
V gene: TRBV29-1
J gene: TRBJ1-2
D gene: TRBD1
clone size: .

CDR3 protein: CASSKEGLAKNIQYF
CDR3 DNA: TGTGCCAGCAGCAAAGAAGGGCTAGCCAAAAACATTCAGTACTTC
V gene: TRBV21-1
J gene: TRBJ2-4
D gene: .
clone size: once

CDR3 protein: CSVEIQGPRETQYF
CDR3 DNA: TGCAGCGTTGAAATCCAGGGGCCAAGAGAGACCCAGTACTTC
V gene: TRBV29-1
J gene: TRBJ2-5
D gene: .
clone size: .

CDR3 protein: CASSAGLGVETQYF
CDR3 DNA: TGTGCCAGCAGTGCTGGACTAGGGGTGGAGACCCAGTACTTC
V gene: TRBV6-1
J gene: TRBJ2-5
D gene: TRBD2
clone size: .

CDR3 protein: CASRTRGAGEQEAQYF
CDR3 DNA: TGTGCCAGCAGAACTAGAGGGGCGGGGGAACAAGAGGCCCAGTACTTC
V gene: TRBV12-3/TRBV12-4
J gene: TRBJ2-5
D gene: TRBD2
clone size: few

CDR3 protein: CASSPRTGGYEKLVF
CDR3 DNA: TGTGCCAGCAGCCCTCGGACAGGGGGTTATGAAAAACTGGTTTTT
V gene: TRBV7-9
J gene: TRBJ1-4
D gene: TRBD1
clone size: few

CDR3 protein: CATSRPPGFDNEKLFF
CDR3 DNA: TGTGCCACCAGCAGACCTCCCGGGTTTGATAATGAAAAACTGTTTTTT
V gene: TRBV15
J gene: TRBJ1-4
D gene: .
clone size: few

CDR3 protein: CASSQTGSHQPQHF
CDR3 DNA: TGCGCCAGCAGCCAAACAGGTTCTCATCAGCCCCAGCATTTT
V gene: TRBV4-3
J gene: TRBJ1-5
D gene: .
clone size: .

CDR3 protein: CASSWTGDSNQPQHF
CDR3 DNA: TGTGCCAGCAGCTGGACAGGGGATAGCAATCAGCCCCAGCATTTT
V gene: TRBV7-8
J gene: TRBJ1-5
D gene: TRBD1
clone size: .

CDR3 protein: CASRGGQGTWMNTEAFF
CDR3 DNA: TGTGCCAGCAGGGGTGGGCAGGGGACATGGATGAACACTGAAGCTTTCTTT
V gene: TRBV2
J gene: TRBJ1-1
D gene: .
clone size: .

CDR3 protein: CSVDRGTTSYNEQFF
CDR3 DNA: TGCAGCGTGGACAGGGGGACTACTTCTTACAATGAGCAGTTCTTC
V gene: TRBV29-1
J gene: TRBJ2-1
D gene: TRBD1
clone size: .

CDR3 protein: CASSPRTGPSNVLTF
CDR3 DNA: TGTGCCAGCAGCCCTCGGACGGGTCCCTCCAACGTCCTGACTTTC
V gene: TRBV9
J gene: TRBJ2-6
D gene: .
clone size: .

CDR3 protein: CSARDRRTTEGTTYF
CDR3 DNA: TGCAGTGCTAGAGATCGAAGGACAACGGAGGGCACCACATATTTT
V gene: TRBV20-1
J gene: TRBJ1-3
D gene: .
clone size: .

CDR3 protein: CATSETSTGGETQYF
CDR3 DNA: TGTGCCACCAGTGAAACGTCCACAGGGGGAGAGACCCAGTACTTC
V gene: TRBV24-1
J gene: TRBJ2-5
D gene: TRBD1
clone size: few

CDR3 protein: CASSLTGGPPFTYEQYF
CDR3 DNA: TGTGCCAGCAGCTTAACTGGCGGACCACCGTTCACCTACGAGCAGTACTTC
V gene: TRBV7-2
J gene: TRBJ2-7
D gene: .
clone size: .

CDR3 protein: CASSSGLSIRNEQYF
CDR3 DNA: TGTGCCAGCTCATCCGGACTCTCAATTAGAAACGAGCAGTACTTC
V gene: TRBV18
J gene: TRBJ2-7
D gene: .
clone size: .

CDR3 protein: CASSLEGRPTNEELFF
CDR3 DNA: TGCGCCAGCAGCTTGGAGGGGCGCCCTACTAATGAAGAACTGTTTTTT
V gene: TRBV5-1
J gene: TRBJ1-4
D gene: .
clone size: few

CDR3 protein: CASSQQGGGKNIQYF
CDR3 DNA: TGTGCCAGCAGCCAACAGGGAGGAGGCAAAAACATTCAGTACTTC
V gene: TRBV7-2
J gene: TRBJ2-4
D gene: .
clone size: .

CDR3 protein: CASSLSSGGASNEQFF
CDR3 DNA: TGTGCCAGCAGCTTAAGTAGCGGGGGGGCCAGCAATGAGCAGTTCTTC
V gene: TRBV7-3
J gene: TRBJ2-1
D gene: TRBD2
clone size: .

CDR3 protein: CASSLRPRGYEQYF
CDR3 DNA: TGTGCCAGCAGCCTTCGGCCCAGGGGGTACGAGCAGTACTTC
V gene: TRBV6-5
J gene: TRBJ2-7
D gene: TRBD1
clone size: many

CDR3 protein: CASSLDGTTSSYEQYF
CDR3 DNA: TGTGCCAGCAGCTTGGATGGGACCACCAGCTCCTACGAGCAGTACTTC
V gene: TRBV5-5
J gene: TRBJ2-7
D gene: .
clone size: .

CDR3 protein: CASSFGQGSVLDTEAFF
CDR3 DNA: TGCGCCAGCAGCTTCGGGCAGGGTTCTGTTCTAGACACTGAAGCTTTCTTT
V gene: TRBV5-1
J gene: TRBJ1-1
D gene: .
clone size: .

CDR3 protein: CSVRTGTRNEKLFF
CDR3 DNA: TGCAGCGTACGCACCGGGACCCGAAATGAAAAACTGTTTTTT
V gene: TRBV29-1
J gene: TRBJ1-4
D gene: .
clone size: many

CDR3 protein: CSASRTSGILYNEQFF
CDR3 DNA: TGCAGTGCTAGTCGGACTAGCGGGATTTTATACAATGAGCAGTTCTTC
V gene: TRBV20-1
J gene: TRBJ2-1
D gene: TRBD2
clone size: .

CDR3 protein: CASSQGNHNQPQHF
CDR3 DNA: TGTGCCAGCAGCCAGGGTAACCATAATCAGCCCCAGCATTTT
V gene: TRBV6-1
J gene: TRBJ1-5
D gene: .
clone size: many

CDR3 protein: CASSLVGAGREAFF
CDR3 DNA: TGTGCCAGCAGCTTAGTTGGTGCAGGAAGGGAAGCTTTCTTT
V gene: TRBV7-2
J gene: TRBJ1-1
D gene: .
clone size: .

CDR3 protein: CASDGQGVPGELFF
CDR3 DNA: TGTGCCAGCGATGGACAGGGTGTACCCGGGGAGCTGTTTTTT
V gene: TRBV2
J gene: TRBJ2-2
D gene: TRBD1
clone size: few